This entry concerns a single T cell receptor (beta chain). Assay: immunoSEQ multiplex PCR; the TCRdb copy retains only in-frame clones and omits some. The sample includes more than 300,000 clones, 70% to 90% of them seen just once. The data stem from a study of blood T cell repertoires in COVID-19. Assignment of participants to cohorts was predicated upon participant-reported clinical history. Symptom resolution, clearance, or two negative PCRs marked the recovered donors of Cohort 3. The CDR3 contains 16 residues. The V segment lost 0 bases and the J segment 5 bases; nucleotides outside the gene matches: 5. Germline V gene sequence: CDR1 SGHAT, CDR2 FQNNGV.

This chain joins TRBV11-2 and TRBJ2-2; 8 bases agree with TRBD1. Specimen: PBMCs or T cells enriched from blood (not recorded which). This clonotype was obtained from a man aged 30-40 years who had recovered from COVID-19. The CDR3 nucleotides are TGTGCCAGCAGCTTAGACAGGGGGCGCGTGACCGGGGAGCTGTTTTTT. Its translation is CASSLDRGRVTGELFF.